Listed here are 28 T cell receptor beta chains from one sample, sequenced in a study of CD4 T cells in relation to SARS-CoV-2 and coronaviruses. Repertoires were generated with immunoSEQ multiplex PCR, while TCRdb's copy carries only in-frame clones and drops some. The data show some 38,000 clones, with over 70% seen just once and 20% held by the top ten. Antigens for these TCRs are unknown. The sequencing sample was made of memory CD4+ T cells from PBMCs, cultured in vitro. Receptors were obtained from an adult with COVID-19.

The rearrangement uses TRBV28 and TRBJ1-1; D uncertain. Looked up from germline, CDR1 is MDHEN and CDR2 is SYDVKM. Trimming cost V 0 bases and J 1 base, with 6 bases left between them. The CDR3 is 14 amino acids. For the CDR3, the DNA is TGTGCCAGCAGTTTATGGGGAGAGAACACTGAAGCTTTCTTT. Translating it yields CASSLWGENTEAFF.

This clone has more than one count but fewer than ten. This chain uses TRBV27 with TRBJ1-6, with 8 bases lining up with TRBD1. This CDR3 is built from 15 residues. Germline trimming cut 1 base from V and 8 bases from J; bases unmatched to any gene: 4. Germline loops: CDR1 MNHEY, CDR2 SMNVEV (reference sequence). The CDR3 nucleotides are TGTGCCAGCAGTTTATACAGGGGGAAGGATTCACCCCTCCACTTT. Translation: CASSLYRGKDSPLHF.

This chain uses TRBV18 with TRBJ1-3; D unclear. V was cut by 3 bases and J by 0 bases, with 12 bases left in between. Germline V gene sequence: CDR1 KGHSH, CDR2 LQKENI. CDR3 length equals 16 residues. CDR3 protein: CASSPQTRSSGNTIYF. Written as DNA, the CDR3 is TGTGCCAGCTCACCCCAAACACGGAGCTCTGGAAACACCATATATTTT. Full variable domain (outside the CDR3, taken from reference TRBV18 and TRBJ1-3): NAGVMQNPRHLVRRRGQEARLRCSPMKGHSHVYWYRQLPEEGLKFMVYLQKENIIDESGMPKERFSAEFPKEGPSILRIQQVVRGDSAAYFCASSPQTRSSGNTIYFGEGSWLTVV.

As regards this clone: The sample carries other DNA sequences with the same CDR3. CDR3 sequence: CASRGGTYEQYF. As DNA, the CDR3 is TGTGCCAGCAGGGGGGGTACCTACGAGCAGTACTTC. V and J are TRBV2 and TRBJ2-7; tentatively, D is TRBD2 (6 bases). CDR1 SNHLY and CDR2 FYNNEI come from the germline V gene. The CDR3 has 12 amino acids. Trimming removed 6 bases from V and 2 bases from J, with 8 bases in between.

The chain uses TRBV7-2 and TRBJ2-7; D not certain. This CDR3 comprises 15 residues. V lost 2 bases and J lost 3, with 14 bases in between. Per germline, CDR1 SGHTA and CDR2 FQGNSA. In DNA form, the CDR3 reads TGTGCCAGCAGCTTATCCGGAAACAGCTACTACGAGCAGTACTTC. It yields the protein CASSLSGNSYYEQYF.

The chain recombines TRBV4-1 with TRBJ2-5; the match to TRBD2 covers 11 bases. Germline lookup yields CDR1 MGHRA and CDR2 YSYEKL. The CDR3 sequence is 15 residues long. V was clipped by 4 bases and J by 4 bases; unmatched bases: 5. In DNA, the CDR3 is TGCGCCAGCAGCCCCCGCGGGACTAGCGGAGAGACCCAGTACTTC. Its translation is CASSPRGTSGETQYF.

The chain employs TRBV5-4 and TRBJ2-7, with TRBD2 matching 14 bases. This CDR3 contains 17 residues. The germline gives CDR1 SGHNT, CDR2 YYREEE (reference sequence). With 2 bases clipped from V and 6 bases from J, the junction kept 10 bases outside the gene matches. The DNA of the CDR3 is TGTGCCAGCAGCTTAGCCGGGACTAGCGGGAGAAGTCGCGAGCAGTACTTC. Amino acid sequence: CASSLAGTSGRSREQYF.

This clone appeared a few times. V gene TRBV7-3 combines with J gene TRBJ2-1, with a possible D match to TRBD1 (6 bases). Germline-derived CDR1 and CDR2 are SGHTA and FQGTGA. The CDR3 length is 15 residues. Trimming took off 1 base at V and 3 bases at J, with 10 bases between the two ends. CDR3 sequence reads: CASSLNRAIYNEQFF. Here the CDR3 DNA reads TGTGCCAGCAGCTTAAACAGGGCCATCTACAATGAGCAGTTCTTC.

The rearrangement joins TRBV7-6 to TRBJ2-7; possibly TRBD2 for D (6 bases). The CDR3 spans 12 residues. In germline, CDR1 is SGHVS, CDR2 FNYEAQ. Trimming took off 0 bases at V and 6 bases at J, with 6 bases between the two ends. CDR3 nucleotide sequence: TGTGCCAGCAGCTTAGCGGGAGGCGAGCAGTACTTC. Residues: CASSLAGGEQYF.

CDR3 nucleotide sequence: TGTGCCAGCAGTCCAGTCCAACTAGCGGATATTAGCACAGATACGCAGTATTTT. This encodes CASSPVQLADISTDTQYF. The chain recombines TRBV27 with TRBJ2-3; 8 bases fit TRBD2. This CDR3 spans 18 amino acids. From germline, CDR1 is MNHEY and CDR2 SMNVEV (reference sequence). V dropped 5 bases and J dropped 0; count of bases not matched to a gene: 13.

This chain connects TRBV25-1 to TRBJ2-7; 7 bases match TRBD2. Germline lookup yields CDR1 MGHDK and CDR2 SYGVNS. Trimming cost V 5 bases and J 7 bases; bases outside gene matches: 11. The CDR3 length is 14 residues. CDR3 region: CASSTASGEVEQYF. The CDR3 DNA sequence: TGTGCCAGCAGTACGGCTAGCGGAGAGGTTGAGCAGTACTTC.

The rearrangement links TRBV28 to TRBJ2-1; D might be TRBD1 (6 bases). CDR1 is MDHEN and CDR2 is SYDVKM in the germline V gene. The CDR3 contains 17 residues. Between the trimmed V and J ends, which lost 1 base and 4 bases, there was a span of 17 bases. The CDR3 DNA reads TGTGCCAGCAGTTTATCGGTGGCAGGGGCGATTTACAATGAGCAGTTCTTC. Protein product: CASSLSVAGAIYNEQFF.

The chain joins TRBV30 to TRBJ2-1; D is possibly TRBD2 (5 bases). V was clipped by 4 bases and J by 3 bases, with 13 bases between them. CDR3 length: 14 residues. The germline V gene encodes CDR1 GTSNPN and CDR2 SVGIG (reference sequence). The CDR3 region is CAWNEAVRYNEQFF. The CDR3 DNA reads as TGTGCCTGGAATGAAGCGGTGCGCTACAATGAGCAGTTCTTC.

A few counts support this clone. The CDR3 DNA is TGCGCCAGCAGCTCGACTAGCCCATATGGCTACACCTTC. It codes for CASSSTSPYGYTF. V gene TRBV5-1 combines with J gene TRBJ1-2; the D is unclear. The V end was cut by 3 bases, the J end by 5 bases, with 11 bases between. The CDR3 totals 13 residues. CDR1 SGHRS and CDR2 YFSETQ come from the germline V gene.

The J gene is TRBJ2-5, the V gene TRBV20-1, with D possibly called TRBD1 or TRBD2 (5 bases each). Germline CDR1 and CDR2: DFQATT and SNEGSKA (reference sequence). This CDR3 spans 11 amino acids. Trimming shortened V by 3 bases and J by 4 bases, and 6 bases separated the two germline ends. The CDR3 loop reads CSASGTETQYF. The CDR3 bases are TGCAGTGCTAGCGGGACAGAGACCCAGTACTTC.

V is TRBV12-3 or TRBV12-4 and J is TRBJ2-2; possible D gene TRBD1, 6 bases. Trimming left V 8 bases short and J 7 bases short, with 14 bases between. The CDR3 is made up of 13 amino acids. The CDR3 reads CASGRGPSGELFF. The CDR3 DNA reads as TGTGCCAGCGGCAGGGGTCCGAGCGGGGAGCTGTTTTTT.

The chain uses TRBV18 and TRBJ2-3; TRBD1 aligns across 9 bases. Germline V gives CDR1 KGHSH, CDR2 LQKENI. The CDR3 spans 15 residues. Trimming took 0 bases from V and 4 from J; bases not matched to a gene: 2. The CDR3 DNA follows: TGTGCCAGCTCACCACCGGGGACAGGGTCAGATACGCAGTATTTT. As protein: CASSPPGTGSDTQYF.

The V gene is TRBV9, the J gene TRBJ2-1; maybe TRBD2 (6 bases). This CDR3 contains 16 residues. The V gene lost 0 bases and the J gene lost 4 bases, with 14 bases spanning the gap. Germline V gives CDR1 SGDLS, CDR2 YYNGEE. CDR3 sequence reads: CASSVGRGDGYNEQFF. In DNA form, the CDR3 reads TGTGCCAGCAGCGTAGGGCGGGGTGATGGGTACAATGAGCAGTTCTTC.

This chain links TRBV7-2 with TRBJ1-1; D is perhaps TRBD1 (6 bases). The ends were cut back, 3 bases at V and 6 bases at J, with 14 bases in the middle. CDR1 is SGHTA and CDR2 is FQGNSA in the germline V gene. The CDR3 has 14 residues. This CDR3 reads CASSFRGGNAEAFF. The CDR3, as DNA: TGTGCCAGCAGCTTTAGGGGGGGTAATGCTGAAGCTTTCTTT.

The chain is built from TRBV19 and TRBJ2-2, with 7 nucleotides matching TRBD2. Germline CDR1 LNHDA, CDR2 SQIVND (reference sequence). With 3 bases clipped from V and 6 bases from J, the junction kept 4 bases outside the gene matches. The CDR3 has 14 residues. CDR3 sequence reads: CASSIGGVAGELFF. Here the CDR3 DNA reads TGTGCCAGTAGTATTGGGGGGGTCGCCGGGGAGCTGTTTTTT. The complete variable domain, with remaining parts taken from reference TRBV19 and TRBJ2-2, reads DGGITQSPKYLFRKEGQNVTLSCEQNLNHDAMYWYRQDPGQGLRLIYYSQIVNDFQKGDIAEGYSVSREKKESFPLTVTSAQKNPTAFYLCASSIGGVAGELFFGEGSRLTVL.

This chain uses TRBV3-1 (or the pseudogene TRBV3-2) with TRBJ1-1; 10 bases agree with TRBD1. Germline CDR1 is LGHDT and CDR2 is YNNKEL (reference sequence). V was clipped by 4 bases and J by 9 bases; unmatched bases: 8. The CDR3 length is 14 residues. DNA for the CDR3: TGTGCCAGCAGCCGGGACAGGGGAATTCAGAAAGCTTTCTTT. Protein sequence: CASSRDRGIQKAFF.

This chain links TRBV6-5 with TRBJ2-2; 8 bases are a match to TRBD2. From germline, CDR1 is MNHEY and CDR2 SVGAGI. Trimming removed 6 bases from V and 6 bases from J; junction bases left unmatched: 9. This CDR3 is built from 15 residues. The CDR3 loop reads CASRESGRFSGELFF. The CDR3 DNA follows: TGTGCCAGCAGGGAGAGCGGGAGATTCTCCGGGGAGCTGTTTTTT.

CDR3 bases: TGTGCCAGCTTCCGTCGAGGGCTTTCTGGAAACACCATATATTTT. Translation: CASFRRGLSGNTIYF. The genes are TRBV13 and TRBJ1-3, with no clear D. The CDR3 runs 15 residues. The germline V and J ends were trimmed by 8 bases and 1 base, with 15 bases remaining between them. CDR1 and CDR2 from the germline V gene are PRHDT and FYEKMQ (reference sequence).

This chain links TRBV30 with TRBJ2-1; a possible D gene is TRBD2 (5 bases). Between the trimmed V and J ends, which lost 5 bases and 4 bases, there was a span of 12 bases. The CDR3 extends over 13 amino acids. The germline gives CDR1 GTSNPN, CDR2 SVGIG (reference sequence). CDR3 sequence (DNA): TGTGCCTGGGGCAGCGGAAGGTACAATGAGCAGTTCTTC. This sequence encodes CAWGSGRYNEQFF.

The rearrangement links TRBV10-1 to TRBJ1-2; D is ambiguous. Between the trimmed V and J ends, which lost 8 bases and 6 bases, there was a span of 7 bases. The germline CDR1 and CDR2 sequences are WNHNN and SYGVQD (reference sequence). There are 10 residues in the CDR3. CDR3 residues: CASAKDGYTF. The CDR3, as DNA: TGCGCCAGCGCGAAGGATGGCTACACCTTC.

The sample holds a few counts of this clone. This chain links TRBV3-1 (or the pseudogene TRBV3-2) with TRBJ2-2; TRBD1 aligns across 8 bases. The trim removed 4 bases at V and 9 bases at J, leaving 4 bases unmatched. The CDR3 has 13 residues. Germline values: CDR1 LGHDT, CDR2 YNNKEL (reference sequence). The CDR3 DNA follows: TGTGCCAGCAGCCGACAGGGGATGAGGGAGCTGTTTTTT. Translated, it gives CASSRQGMRELFF.

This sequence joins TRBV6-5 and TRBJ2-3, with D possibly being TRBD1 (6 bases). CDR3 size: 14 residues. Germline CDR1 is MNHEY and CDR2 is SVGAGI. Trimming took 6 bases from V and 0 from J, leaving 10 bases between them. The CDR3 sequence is CASRRGQSTDTQYF. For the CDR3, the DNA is TGTGCCAGCAGGAGAGGACAGAGCACAGATACGCAGTATTTT.

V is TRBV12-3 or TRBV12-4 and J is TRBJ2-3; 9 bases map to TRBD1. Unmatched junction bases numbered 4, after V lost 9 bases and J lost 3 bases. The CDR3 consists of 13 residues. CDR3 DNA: TGTGCCAGTGCGGACAGGGGAACAGATACGCAGTATTTT. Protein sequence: CASADRGTDTQYF.